One sample yielded the 27 T cell receptor beta chains listed below, sequenced in a study of blood T cell repertoires in COVID-19. The assay was immunoSEQ multiplex PCR, and TCRdb's table has in-frame clones only and misses some. The data contain hundreds of thousands of clones, nearly 90% of them seen just once; the ten biggest clones take up 3.5% to 4.5%. Sequenced input: PBMCs or T cells enriched from blood (not recorded which). These receptors all come from a young woman with acute COVID-19.

This chain uses TRBV6-5 with TRBJ1-6; no definite D call. The CDR3 consists of 13 residues. Germline loops: CDR1 MNHEY, CDR2 SVGAGI. V shed 6 bases and J shed 5 bases, with 8 bases lying between them. CDR3 sequence reads: CASRRVDNSPLHF. The CDR3 coding sequence is TGTGCCAGCAGGCGGGTTGATAATTCACCCCTCCACTTT.

The chain joins TRBV27 to TRBJ2-6; unclear D gene. The germline gives CDR1 MNHEY, CDR2 SMNVEV (reference sequence). CDR3 length: 14 amino acids. Trimming shortened V by 5 bases and J by 4 bases, and 9 bases separated the two germline ends. The CDR3 coding sequence is TGTGCCAGCAGTCCGGTCCCCGGGGCCAACGTCCTGACTTTC. This sequence encodes CASSPVPGANVLTF.

The chain uses TRBV24-1 and TRBJ1-5; 9 nucleotides agree with TRBD1. This CDR3 comprises 15 residues. The J segment lost 4 bases and the V segment lost 6 bases, leaving 6 bases of the junction unmatched. The germline CDR1 and CDR2 sequences are KGHDR and SFDVKD. CDR3 sequence (DNA): TGTGCCACCAGTCCCGGGACAGGGCAAAATCAGCCCCAGCATTTT. It translates to CATSPGTGQNQPQHF.

The genes are TRBV15 and TRBJ1-1, with D maybe TRBD1 (6 bases). V was shortened by 2 bases and J by 1 base, with 11 bases between the two germline ends. Germline V gene data show CDR1 as LNHNV and CDR2 as YYDKDF (reference sequence). The CDR3 contains 15 residues. The CDR3 is CATSRLDRPNTEAFF. DNA for the CDR3: TGTGCCACCAGCAGATTAGACAGGCCGAACACTGAAGCTTTCTTT.

This chain joins TRBV28 and TRBJ2-7, with 10 bases lining up with TRBD1. Germline assignment: CDR1 MDHEN and CDR2 SYDVKM. V lost 6 bases to trimming and J lost 5 bases; unmatched junction nucleotides: 7. The CDR3 contains 14 residues. In DNA form, the CDR3 reads TGTGCCAGCAGATCCGGGACAGGGGACCACGAGCAGTACTTC. Translated: CASRSGTGDHEQYF. Using reference TRBV28 and TRBJ2-7 for the parts outside the CDR3, the full variable domain is DVKVTQSSRYLVKRTGEKVFLECVQDMDHENMFWYRQDPGLGLRLIYFSYDVKMKEKGDIPEGYSVSREKKERFSLILESASTNQTSMYLCASRSGTGDHEQYFGPGTRLTVT.

This sequence joins TRBV18 and TRBJ1-2, with TRBD1 matching 7 bases. The germline CDR1 and CDR2 sequences are KGHSH and LQKENI. Trimming at V came to 1 base and at J to 12 bases, leaving 11 bases not matched to a gene. The CDR3 is 14 amino acids. The DNA for the CDR3 is TGTGCCAGCTCACCACGGGAGGCAACAGGGGTTAACACCTTC. This translates into CASSPREATGVNTF. The full variable domain, with the rest looked up from reference TRBV18 and TRBJ1-2, is NAGVMQNPRHLVRRRGQEARLRCSPMKGHSHVYWYRQLPEEGLKFMVYLQKENIIDESGMPKERFSAEFPKEGPSILRIQQVVRGDSAAYFCASSPREATGVNTFGSGTRLTVV.

V is TRBV28 and J is TRBJ1-1; D is perhaps TRBD1 (5 bases). The V and J ends lost 3 bases and 0 bases respectively, with 14 bases between them. The CDR3 spans 16 residues. The germline CDR1 and CDR2 sequences are MDHEN and SYDVKM. The CDR3 coding sequence is TGTGCCAGCAGTTTGATCACAGGAGCATTGAACACTGAAGCTTTCTTT. Its translation is CASSLITGALNTEAFF.

V and J are TRBV11-2 and TRBJ2-7, with 9 bases lining up with TRBD1. Germline V gives CDR1 SGHAT, CDR2 FQNNGV. The CDR3 totals 15 residues. Germline trimming cut 5 bases from V and 3 bases from J; bases unmatched to any gene: 8. This chain's CDR3 is CASSTRQGEHYEQYF. The CDR3 DNA is TGTGCCAGCAGCACCCGACAGGGGGAACACTACGAGCAGTACTTC.

The J gene is TRBJ2-5, the V gene TRBV3-1 (or the pseudogene TRBV3-2); no clear D. The CDR3 consists of 16 residues. Trimming cost V 1 base and J 1 base, with 13 bases left between them. CDR1 and CDR2 (germline): LGHDT, YNNKEL (reference sequence). In nucleotides, the CDR3 is TGTGCCAGCAGCCAAGTCGTTCTCAGCGCCCAAGAGACCCAGTACTTC. This sequence encodes CASSQVVLSAQETQYF.

This clone appeared a single time. This chain uses TRBV30 with TRBJ2-1; 7 bases match TRBD2. From germline, CDR1 is GTSNPN and CDR2 SVGIG (reference sequence). The ends lost 0 bases at V and 6 bases at J; junction bases unmatched: 8. The CDR3 is 15 residues long. In DNA form, the CDR3 reads TGTGCCTGGAGTGTACTGGACTGGGGGGGCAATGAGCAGTTCTTC. Encoded protein: CAWSVLDWGGNEQFF.

The chain employs TRBV27 and TRBJ1-2; possibly TRBD1 for D (6 bases). The CDR3 totals 14 residues. Germline V lookup: CDR1 MNHEY, CDR2 SMNVEV (reference sequence). The V end lost 4 bases, the J end lost 4 bases, and 13 bases lay between the germline ends. The CDR3 loop reads CASSYSDRLYGYTF. The CDR3 DNA reads TGTGCCAGCAGTTATTCCGACAGGCTCTATGGCTACACCTTC.

The chain combines TRBV24-1 with TRBJ2-7; 9 bases are shared with TRBD1. Germline-derived CDR1 and CDR2 are KGHDR and SFDVKD. The CDR3 spans 15 residues. V shed 5 bases, J shed 4 bases, and the junction held 8 bases outside the gene matches. DNA for the CDR3: TGTGCCACCAGTGCGTCCGGGACAGGGTGGTACGAGCAGTACTTC. Residues: CATSASGTGWYEQYF.

The J gene is TRBJ2-4, the V gene TRBV5-6; TRBD2 matches 7 bases. The trim removed 1 base at V and 6 bases at J, leaving 13 bases unmatched. CDR1 and CDR2 (germline): SGHDT, YYEEEE. This CDR3 contains 17 residues. CDR3 bases: TGTGCCAGCAGCTTGAGGAGCGGGGCCGGCGGCGTAAACATTCAGTACTTC. Translating it yields CASSLRSGAGGVNIQYF.

The chain couples TRBV11-2 to TRBJ2-7, with 7 nucleotides matching TRBD2. Trimming cost V 7 bases and J 0 bases; bases outside gene matches: 9. Germline CDR1 is SGHAT and CDR2 is FQNNGV. This CDR3 spans 15 amino acids. CDR3 sequence: CASTSPRESSYEQYF. DNA for the CDR3: TGTGCCAGCACCAGCCCGCGGGAGAGCTCCTACGAGCAGTACTTC.

This clone was seen more than once but under ten times. The chain combines TRBV14 with TRBJ2-1, with 7 nucleotides matching TRBD2. Trimming took 1 base from V and 0 from J; bases not matched to a gene: 6. The CDR3 loop spans 17 amino acids. The V gene's germline CDR1 is SGHDN and CDR2 FVKESK. The CDR3 loop reads CASSQGSAGVSYNEQFF. In DNA form, the CDR3 reads TGTGCCAGCAGCCAAGGGTCGGCGGGAGTCTCCTACAATGAGCAGTTCTTC.

The gene calls are TRBV30 and TRBJ2-3; TRBD2 matches at 11 bases. The CDR3 runs 16 residues. The ends lost 7 bases at V and 7 bases at J; junction bases unmatched: 16. The V gene's germline CDR1 is GTSNPN and CDR2 SVGIG (reference sequence). Here the CDR3 DNA reads TGTGCCTACAGGCTAGCGGGAGGCCGTTATGGAAATACGCAGTATTTT. Translating gives CAYRLAGGRYGNTQYF.

In regard to this clone: Germline and junction disagree at one end, which may indicate a read error. The V and J genes are TRBV7-7 and TRBJ2-6, with 7 bases aligning to TRBD1. This CDR3 region has 16 residues. Per germline, CDR1 SSHAT and CDR2 FNYEAQ (reference sequence). CDR3 DNA sequence: TGTGCTAGCAGCCATCCACAGGGGACTGGGGCCAACGTCCTGACTTTC. Its translation is CASSHPQGTGANVLTF.

This chain links TRBV9 with TRBJ1-1; D possibly corresponds to TRBD1 (6 bases). CDR1 is SGDLS, CDR2 YYNGEE, per germline. V was cut by 0 bases and J by 4 bases, with 19 bases left in between. This CDR3 comprises 17 residues. The CDR3 bases are TGTGCCAGCAGCGTAGGGCCCCTCGGGGGGGCGACCACTGAAGCTTTCTTT. Amino acids: CASSVGPLGGATTEAFF.

The chain links TRBV9 to TRBJ1-2; D is perhaps TRBD1 (5 bases). Germline lookup yields CDR1 SGDLS and CDR2 YYNGEE. This CDR3 contains 16 residues. The V end was cut by 4 bases, the J end by 4 bases, with 20 bases between. In DNA form, the CDR3 reads TGTGCCAGCAGCTCCACCCGGGGGGGGATCGGCTATGGCTACACCTTC. It specifies CASSSTRGGIGYGYTF.

This clone has only a few counts. The chain employs TRBV19 and TRBJ2-7; tentative D call: TRBD1 (8 bases). The CDR3 contains 17 residues. The germline V gene has CDR1 LNHDA and CDR2 SQIVND (reference sequence). Trimming cost V 0 bases and J 2 bases, with 17 bases left between them. The CDR3 sequence is CASSIEGLQGGTYEQYF. The CDR3 DNA reads as TGTGCCAGTAGTATAGAGGGGCTACAGGGGGGGACCTACGAGCAGTACTTC.

The chain links TRBV2 to TRBJ2-7; 11 bases are shared with TRBD2. Germline lookup yields CDR1 SNHLY and CDR2 FYNNEI. V gave up 5 bases and J gave up 6 bases; unmatched junction bases: 9. The CDR3 covers 15 residues. In DNA form, the CDR3 reads TGTGCCAGCAGTAAAGAGATAGCGGGAGGGCTCGAGCAGTACTTC. Translation: CASSKEIAGGLEQYF.

The V call is TRBV24-1, the J call TRBJ1-2; D unresolved. The CDR3 runs 13 residues. The V end was cut by 4 bases, the J end by 4 bases, with 9 bases between. Germline CDR1 KGHDR, CDR2 SFDVKD. CDR3 nucleotides: TGTGCCACCAGTGAGGAGCCCCTCTATGGCTACACCTTC. Encoded protein: CATSEEPLYGYTF.

The J gene is TRBJ1-4, the V gene TRBV7-9, with D tentatively TRBD1 (6 bases). This CDR3 region has 14 residues. The germline V and J ends were trimmed by 2 bases and 8 bases, with 12 bases remaining between them. Germline V lookup: CDR1 SEHNR, CDR2 FQNEAQ (reference sequence). CDR3 coding DNA: TGTGCCAGCAGCTTACAGGGGCTAGGAGAAAAACTGTTTTTT. The encoded protein is CASSLQGLGEKLFF.

V and J are TRBV27 and TRBJ1-2, with D maybe TRBD1 (6 bases). Trimming stripped 5 bases from V and 6 bases from J, with 22 bases between. Germline V gene lookup returns CDR1 MNHEY and CDR2 SMNVEV (reference sequence). There are 16 residues in the CDR3. The CDR3 loop is CASSRLDGGAGNGYTF. As DNA, the CDR3 is TGTGCCAGCAGTCGATTGGATGGGGGGGCGGGGAATGGCTACACCTTC.

The chain combines TRBV29-1 with TRBJ1-2, with TRBD1 matching over 8 bases. After removal of 5 bases from V and 4 bases from J, the junction contained 9 bases not matched to a gene. The germline gives CDR1 SQVTM, CDR2 ANQGSEA. The CDR3 has 14 residues. The CDR3 nucleotides read TGCAGCGTTTGGACAATACAGGGGGGCTATGGCTACACCTTC. Translated: CSVWTIQGGYGYTF. Using reference TRBV29-1 and TRBJ1-2 for the parts outside the CDR3, the full variable domain is SAVISQKPSRDICQRGTSLTIQCQVDSQVTMMFWYRQQPGQSLTLIATANQGSEATYESGFVIDKFPISRPNLTFSTLTVSNMSPEDSSIYLCSVWTIQGGYGYTFGSGTRLTVV.

The V gene is TRBV19, the J gene TRBJ1-5; the D is unclear. V lost 1 base to trimming and J lost 6 bases, with 7 bases between them. In germline, CDR1 is LNHDA, CDR2 SQIVND (reference sequence). This CDR3 is built from 13 residues. CDR3 sequence reads: CASSIALVQPQHF. The CDR3 coding sequence is TGTGCCAGTAGTATAGCCCTTGTTCAGCCCCAGCATTTT. Variable domain in full (rest from reference TRBV19 and TRBJ1-5): DGGITQSPKYLFRKEGQNVTLSCEQNLNHDAMYWYRQDPGQGLRLIYYSQIVNDFQKGDIAEGYSVSREKKESFPLTVTSAQKNPTAFYLCASSIALVQPQHFGDGTRLSIL.

This rearrangement joins TRBV28 to TRBJ1-3; 9 bases align to TRBD1. This CDR3 is built from 14 residues. CDR1 and CDR2 (germline): MDHEN, SYDVKM. V trimming: 6 bases; J trimming: 3 bases; junction bases outside the gene matches: 3. This CDR3 reads CASSPTGGGNTIYF. In nucleotides, the CDR3 is TGTGCCAGCAGCCCGACAGGGGGTGGAAACACCATATATTTT. The entire variable domain, with the rest obtained from reference TRBV28 and TRBJ1-3, is as follows: DVKVTQSSRYLVKRTGEKVFLECVQDMDHENMFWYRQDPGLGLRLIYFSYDVKMKEKGDIPEGYSVSREKKERFSLILESASTNQTSMYLCASSPTGGGNTIYFGEGSWLTVV.